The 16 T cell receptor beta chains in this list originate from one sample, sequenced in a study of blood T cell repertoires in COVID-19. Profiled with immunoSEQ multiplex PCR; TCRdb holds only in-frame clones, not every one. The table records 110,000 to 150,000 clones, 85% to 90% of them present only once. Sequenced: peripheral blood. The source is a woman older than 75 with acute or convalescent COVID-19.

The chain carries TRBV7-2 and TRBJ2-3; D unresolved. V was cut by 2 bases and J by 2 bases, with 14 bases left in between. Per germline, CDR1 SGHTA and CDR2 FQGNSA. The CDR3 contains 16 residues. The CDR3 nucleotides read TGTGCCAGCAGCTTATGGGCCGGCAGGTACACAGATACGCAGTATTTT. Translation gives CASSLWAGRYTDTQYF.

The CDR3 sequence: CASLPTSGGVNEQFF. CDR3 DNA sequence: TGTGCCAGCCTGCCAACTAGCGGGGGGGTCAATGAGCAGTTCTTC. The chain links TRBV7-2 to TRBJ2-1; 13 positions match TRBD2. Germline V gene sequence: CDR1 SGHTA, CDR2 FQGNSA. Losses at the gene ends were 8 bases for V and 6 bases for J; bases not matched to a gene: 7. The CDR3 is 15 amino acids.

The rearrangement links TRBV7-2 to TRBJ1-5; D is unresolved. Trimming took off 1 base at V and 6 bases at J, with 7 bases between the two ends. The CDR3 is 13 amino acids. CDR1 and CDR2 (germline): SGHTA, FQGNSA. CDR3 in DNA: TGTGCCAGCAGCTTAGTTGGGAGTCAGCCCCAGCATTTT. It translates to CASSLVGSQPQHF. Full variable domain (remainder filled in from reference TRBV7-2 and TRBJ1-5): GAGVSQSPSNKVTEKGKDVELRCDPISGHTALYWYRQSLGQGLEFLIYFQGNSAPDKSGLPSDRFSAERTGGSVSTLTIQRTQQEDSAVYLCASSLVGSQPQHFGDGTRLSIL.

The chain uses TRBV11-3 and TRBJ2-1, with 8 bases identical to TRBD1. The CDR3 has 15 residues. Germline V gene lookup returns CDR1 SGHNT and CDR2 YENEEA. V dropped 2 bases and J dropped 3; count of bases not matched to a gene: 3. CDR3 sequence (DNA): TGTGCCAGCAGCTTACAGGGGGCGGTCTACAATGAGCAGTTCTTC. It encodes CASSLQGAVYNEQFF. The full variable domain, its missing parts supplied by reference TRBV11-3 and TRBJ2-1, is EAGVVQSPRYKIIEKKQPVAFWCNPISGHNTLYWYLQNLGQGPELLIRYENEEAVDDSQLPKDRFSAERLKGVDSTLKIQPAELGDSAVYLCASSLQGAVYNEQFFGPGTRLTVL.

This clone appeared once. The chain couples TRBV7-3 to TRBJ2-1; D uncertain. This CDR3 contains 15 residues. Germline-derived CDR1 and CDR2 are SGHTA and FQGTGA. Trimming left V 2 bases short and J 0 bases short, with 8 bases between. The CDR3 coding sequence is TGTGCCAGCAGCTTAGCCGCTAGCTCCTACAATGAGCAGTTCTTC. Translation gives CASSLAASSYNEQFF.

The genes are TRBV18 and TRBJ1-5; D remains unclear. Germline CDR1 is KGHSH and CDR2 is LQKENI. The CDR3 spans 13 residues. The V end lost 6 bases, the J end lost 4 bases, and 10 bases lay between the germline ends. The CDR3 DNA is TGTGCCAGCTCTCCGACGACTAATCAGCCCCAGCATTTT. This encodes CASSPTTNQPQHF.

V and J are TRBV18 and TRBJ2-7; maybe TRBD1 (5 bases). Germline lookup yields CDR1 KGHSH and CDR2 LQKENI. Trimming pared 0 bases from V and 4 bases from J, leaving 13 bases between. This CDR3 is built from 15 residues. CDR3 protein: CASSPPIRDLYEQYF. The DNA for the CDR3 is TGTGCCAGCTCACCACCGATCAGGGATTTATACGAGCAGTACTTC.

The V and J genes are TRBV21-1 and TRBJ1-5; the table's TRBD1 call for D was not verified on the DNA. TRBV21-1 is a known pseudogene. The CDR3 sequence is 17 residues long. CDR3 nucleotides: TGTGCCAGCACCACCCCCAGGGACAGGGGTATCAATCAGCCCCAGCATTTT. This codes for CASTTPRDRGINQPQHF.

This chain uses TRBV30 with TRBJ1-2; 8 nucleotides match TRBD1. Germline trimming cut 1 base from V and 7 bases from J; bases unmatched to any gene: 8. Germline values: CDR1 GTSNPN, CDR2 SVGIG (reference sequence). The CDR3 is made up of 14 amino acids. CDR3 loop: CAWSAEDRAGGYTF. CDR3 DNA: TGTGCCTGGAGTGCCGAGGACAGGGCTGGTGGCTACACCTTC.

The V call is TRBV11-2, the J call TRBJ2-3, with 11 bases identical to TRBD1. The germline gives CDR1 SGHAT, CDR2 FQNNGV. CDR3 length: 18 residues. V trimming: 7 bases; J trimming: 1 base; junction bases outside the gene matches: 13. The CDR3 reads CASTAGQGAPSGTDTQYF. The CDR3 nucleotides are TGTGCCAGCACCGCAGGACAGGGGGCCCCTTCGGGCACAGATACGCAGTATTTT.

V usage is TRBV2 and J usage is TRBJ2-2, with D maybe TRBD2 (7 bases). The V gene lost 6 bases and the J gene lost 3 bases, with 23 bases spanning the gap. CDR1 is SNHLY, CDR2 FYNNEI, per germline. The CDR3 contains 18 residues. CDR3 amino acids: CASSRRKGGAMYTGELFF. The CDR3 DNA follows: TGTGCCAGCAGCAGACGTAAAGGGGGGGCTATGTACACCGGGGAGCTGTTTTTT. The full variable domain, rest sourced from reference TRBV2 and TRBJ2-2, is EPEVTQTPSHQVTQMGQEVILRCVPISNHLYFYWYRQILGQKVEFLVSFYNNEISEKSEIFDDQFSVERPDGSNFTLKIRSTKLEDSAMYFCASSRRKGGAMYTGELFFGEGSRLTVL.

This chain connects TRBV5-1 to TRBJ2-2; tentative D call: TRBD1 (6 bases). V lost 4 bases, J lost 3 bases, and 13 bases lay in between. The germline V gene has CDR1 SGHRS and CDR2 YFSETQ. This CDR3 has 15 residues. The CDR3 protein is CASSKGVSDTGELFF. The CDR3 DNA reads TGCGCCAGCAGCAAGGGGGTTTCGGACACCGGGGAGCTGTTTTTT.

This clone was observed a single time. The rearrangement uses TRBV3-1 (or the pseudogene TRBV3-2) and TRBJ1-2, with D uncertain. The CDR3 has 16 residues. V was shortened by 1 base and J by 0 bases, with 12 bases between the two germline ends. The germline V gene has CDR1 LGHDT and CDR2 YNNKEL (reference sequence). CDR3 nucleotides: TGTGCCAGCAGCCAAGGAAGCCTCGAGGCTAACTATGGCTACACCTTC. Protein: CASSQGSLEANYGYTF.

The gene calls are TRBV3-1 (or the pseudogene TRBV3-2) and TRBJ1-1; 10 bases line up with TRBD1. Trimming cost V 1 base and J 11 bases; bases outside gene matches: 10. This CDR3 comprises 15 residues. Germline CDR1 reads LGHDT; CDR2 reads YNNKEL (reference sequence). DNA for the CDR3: TGTGCCAGCAGCCAAGGACAGGGGGCGGTTCATTTGGCTTTCTTT. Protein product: CASSQGQGAVHLAFF.

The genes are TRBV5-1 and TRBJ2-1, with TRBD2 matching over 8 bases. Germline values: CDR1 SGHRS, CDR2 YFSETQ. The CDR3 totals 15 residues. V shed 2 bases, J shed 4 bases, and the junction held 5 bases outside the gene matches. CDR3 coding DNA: TGCGCCAGCAGCTTTAGCGGGGACACTTACAATGAGCAGTTCTTC. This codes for CASSFSGDTYNEQFF.

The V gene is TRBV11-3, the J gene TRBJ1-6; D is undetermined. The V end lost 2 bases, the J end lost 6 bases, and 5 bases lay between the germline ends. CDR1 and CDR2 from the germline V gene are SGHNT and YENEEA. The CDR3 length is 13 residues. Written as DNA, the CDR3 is TGTGCCAGCAGCTTACACAGTAATTCACCCCTCCACTTT. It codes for CASSLHSNSPLHF.